The 25 T cell receptor beta chains presented below share a single source sample, sequenced in a study of T cell repertoires in cytomegalovirus infection (dated by TCRdb to between 2018 and 2021). The sequencer listed for this sample is Illumina HiSeq 1500. TCRdb ran its own pipeline on the public reads, namely fastp trimming at Q25 and MiXCR clone calling, and kept in-frame beta chains. Each CDR3 protein appears once, grouped with its most common genes and DNA. A total of 510,000 or so distinct CDR3 sequences appear in this sample, about 25% of them only once. The ten most abundant clones make up roughly an eighth of the sample. The source material was PBMCs. These receptors were taken from a human donor in good health (CMV status not recorded). Some clones in this sample may be carry-over from other donors' samples.

The J gene is TRBJ1-5, the V gene TRBV20-1; D uncertain. The CDR3 consists of 14 residues. Germline CDR1 and CDR2: DFQATT and SNEGSKA (reference sequence). With 4 bases removed from V and 0 bases from J, the gap between germline ends came to 10 bases. CDR3 sequence reads: CSAIPGSSNQPQHF. In DNA, the CDR3 is TGCAGTGCTATCCCTGGCAGTAGCAATCAGCCCCAGCATTTT.

This sequence joins TRBV20-1 and TRBJ2-1, with a possible D match to TRBD2 (6 bases). Germline-derived CDR1 and CDR2 are DFQATT and SNEGSKA (reference sequence). This CDR3 spans 16 amino acids. Between the trimmed V and J ends, which lost 4 bases and 6 bases, there was a span of 22 bases. Written as DNA, the CDR3 is TGCAGTGCTACGAGATTGGGAATTGGGGGGTCCAATGAGCAGTTCTTC. Amino acids: CSATRLGIGGSNEQFF.

The V call is TRBV11-2, the J call TRBJ2-3; D may be TRBD2 (6 bases). CDR3 length: 11 amino acids. The V end was cut by 7 bases, the J end by 8 bases, with 10 bases between. CDR1 is SGHAT, CDR2 FQNNGV, per germline. This CDR3 reads CASIAGGTQYF. Written as DNA, the CDR3 is TGTGCCAGCATCGCCGGGGGTACGCAGTATTTT.

V gene TRBV15 combines with J gene TRBJ1-5; a possible D gene is TRBD1 (5 bases). Per the germline V gene, CDR1 is LNHNV and CDR2 is YYDKDF (reference sequence). This CDR3 has 14 amino acids. V was pared by 5 bases and J by 2 bases, with 10 bases between. Here the CDR3 reads CATSFQGRNQPQHF. CDR3 nucleotide sequence: TGTGCCACCAGCTTTCAGGGCCGCAATCAGCCCCAGCATTTT.

The rearrangement joins TRBV6-2 or TRBV6-3 to TRBJ1-1; 9 bases line up with TRBD1. Unmatched junction bases numbered 5, after V lost 0 bases and J lost 6 bases. The CDR3 covers 15 residues. In germline, CDR1 is MNHEY, CDR2 SVGEGT. The CDR3 here is CASSYSGTGRPEAFF. The DNA for the CDR3 is TGTGCCAGCAGTTACTCTGGGACAGGGAGGCCTGAAGCTTTCTTT.

The CDR3 spells CASSQDRKTNEKLFF. The CDR3 bases are TGCGCCAGCAGCCAAGATCGAAAAACTAATGAAAAACTGTTTTTT. This chain links TRBV4-3 with TRBJ1-4; unclear D gene. V dropped 0 bases and J dropped 1 base, with 6 bases sitting between them. The V gene's germline CDR1 is LGHNA and CDR2 YSLEER. CDR3 size: 15 residues.

The V gene is TRBV5-6, the J gene TRBJ2-7; D call uncertain. The CDR3 spans 16 residues. The germline V gene encodes CDR1 SGHDT and CDR2 YYEEEE. V lost 1 base and J 3 bases, leaving 17 bases between the germline ends. The CDR3 region is CASSLRKVDPYYEQYV. The CDR3 nucleotides are TGTGCCAGCAGCTTGCGGAAGGTAGACCCCTACTACGAGCAGTACGTC.

The chain recombines TRBV19 with TRBJ2-6, with D unresolved. CDR3 length: 16 residues. Germline assignment: CDR1 LNHDA and CDR2 SQIVND (reference sequence). Trimming left V 3 bases short and J 4 bases short, with 13 bases between. CDR3 coding DNA: TGTGCCAGTAGTATCCCTCTTCTTTCGGGGGCCAACGTCCTGACTTTC. Its translation: CASSIPLLSGANVLTF.

The genes are TRBV12-3 or TRBV12-4 and TRBJ1-2; TRBD1 matches 10 bases. After removal of 4 bases from V and 8 bases from J, the junction contained 13 bases not matched to a gene. The CDR3 covers 16 residues. CDR3 region: CASSSPDRDRGWGYTF. CDR3 sequence (DNA): TGTGCCAGCAGTTCGCCAGACCGGGACAGGGGATGGGGCTACACCTTC.

This clonotype was seen more than once but under ten times. The CDR3 nucleotides read TGTGCCAGCACCTGGACAGGGATCATCGATGAGCAGTTCTTC. Translated, it gives CASTWTGIIDEQFF. The gene calls are TRBV6-2 or TRBV6-3 and TRBJ2-1, with 8 bases aligning to TRBD1. Germline V lookup: CDR1 MNHEY, CDR2 SVGEGT. With V trimmed by 7 bases and J by 8 bases, 10 bases remained unmatched. This CDR3 spans 14 amino acids.

This clonotype appeared many times. The chain employs TRBV7-9 and TRBJ2-4; a possible D gene is TRBD2 (6 bases). Germline lookup yields CDR1 SEHNR and CDR2 FQNEAQ (reference sequence). The CDR3 runs to 16 residues. Trimming shortened V by 5 bases and J by 8 bases, and 22 bases separated the two germline ends. The CDR3 spells CASSMILGGDRHIQYF. CDR3 nucleotide sequence: TGTGCCAGCAGCATGATCCTTGGAGGGGATCGTCACATTCAGTACTTC.

There are a few counts of this clonotype. The chain joins TRBV4-2 to TRBJ1-3, with D possibly matching TRBD1 (6 bases). This CDR3 contains 17 residues. From germline, CDR1 is LGHNA and CDR2 YNFKEQ. Trimming cost V 3 bases and J 3 bases, with 18 bases left between them. CDR3: CASSQVTRQDYGNTIYF. CDR3 nucleotides: TGTGCCAGCAGCCAGGTCACCCGACAGGATTATGGAAACACCATATATTTT.

The chain recombines TRBV19 with TRBJ1-2, with 9 positions matching TRBD1. The ends lost 4 bases at V and 4 bases at J; junction bases unmatched: 10. The CDR3 spans 16 residues. Germline V gene data show CDR1 as LNHDA and CDR2 as SQIVND (reference sequence). The CDR3 nucleotides read TGTGCCAGTAGTACCCGTCCCGGGACAGGGACCTATGGCTACACCTTC. This translates into CASSTRPGTGTYGYTF.

V and J are TRBV11-3 and TRBJ1-1, with D perhaps TRBD1 (5 bases). The CDR3 consists of 15 residues. Trimming stripped 5 bases from V and 5 bases from J, with 18 bases between. The germline gives CDR1 SGHNT, CDR2 YENEEA. As DNA, the CDR3 is TGTGCCAGCAGCCCACCTTCGGGGGTGATAACTGAAGCTTTCTTT. Amino acids: CASSPPSGVITEAFF.

The J gene is TRBJ2-4, the V gene TRBV20-1; 8 bases line up with TRBD2. CDR1 is DFQATT, CDR2 SNEGSKA, per germline (reference sequence). This CDR3 spans 14 amino acids. The V segment lost 3 bases and the J segment 0 bases; nucleotides outside the gene matches: 1. As DNA, the CDR3 is TGCAGTGCTAGTGCGGGGGGAGCCAAAAACATTCAGTACTTC. It yields the protein CSASAGGAKNIQYF.

This chain links TRBV20-1 with TRBJ2-5; 10 nucleotides match TRBD2. The CDR3 consists of 14 residues. Germline V CDR1 and CDR2: DFQATT, SNEGSKA (reference sequence). The CDR3 is CTYPLAGSTETQYF. The CDR3 DNA reads TGCACCTACCCACTAGCGGGATCTACAGAGACCCAGTACTTC.

The chain uses TRBV20-1 and TRBJ1-6; D is unresolved. Trimming cost V 6 bases and J 5 bases, with 14 bases left between them. The CDR3 totals 14 residues. In germline, CDR1 is DFQATT, CDR2 SNEGSKA (reference sequence). The CDR3 nucleotides read TGCAGTGCCGAGACCTACGTGGATAATTCACCCCTCCACTTT. It specifies CSAETYVDNSPLHF.

This clonotype was detected only a few times. The chain employs TRBV6-1 and TRBJ2-5; 10 nucleotides agree with TRBD2. V was clipped by 5 bases and J by 5 bases; unmatched bases: 8. Per germline, CDR1 MNHNS and CDR2 SASEGT. This CDR3 comprises 15 residues. CDR3 sequence (DNA): TGTGCCAGCAGTCCCAGCGGGAGGGCCTCGGAGACCCAGTACTTC. It yields the protein CASSPSGRASETQYF.

The chain couples TRBV29-1 to TRBJ2-5; D call uncertain. Germline loops: CDR1 SQVTM, CDR2 ANQGSEA. The V end was cut by 4 bases, the J end by 1 base, with 10 bases between. The CDR3 spans 13 residues. The CDR3 loop is CSVVAQIQETQYF. The CDR3 DNA follows: TGCAGCGTTGTGGCGCAAATCCAAGAGACCCAGTACTTC.

This chain connects TRBV7-9 to TRBJ1-2; no clear D. V was shortened by 5 bases and J by 0 bases, with 10 bases between the two germline ends. The CDR3 covers 14 residues. CDR1 SEHNR and CDR2 FQNEAQ come from the germline V gene (reference sequence). Written as DNA, the CDR3 is TGTGCCAGCAGCAACTATCAACCTAACTATGGCTACACCTTC. It is translated as CASSNYQPNYGYTF.

The J gene is TRBJ1-1, the V gene TRBV10-3; 10 bases match TRBD1. J was trimmed by 5 bases and V by 6 bases; bases with no gene match: 9. The CDR3 covers 15 residues. Germline V gives CDR1 ENHRY, CDR2 SYGVKD. The CDR3 here is CAIRLDRGGGTEAFF. The CDR3 DNA reads TGTGCCATCAGGTTGGACAGGGGGGGGGGGACTGAAGCTTTCTTT.

Worth noting for this clonotype: No conserved phenylalanine or tryptophan ends this CDR3, so it is likely a read error. The gene calls are TRBV7-2 and TRBJ2-2; weak D call: TRBD1 (6 bases). The CDR3 extends over 16 amino acids. V lost 1 base, J lost 0 bases, and 9 bases lay in between. CDR1 is SGHTA and CDR2 is FQGNSA in the germline V gene. The CDR3 DNA reads as TGTGCCAGCAGCTTAGTCGGGACATCGAACACCGGGGAGCTGTTTCTT. This encodes CASSLVGTSNTGELFL.

V is TRBV7-6 and J is TRBJ1-2, with 9 nucleotides matching TRBD1. Germline trimming cut 2 bases from V and 4 bases from J; bases unmatched to any gene: 5. CDR1 and CDR2 from the germline V gene are SGHVS and FNYEAQ. This CDR3 has 15 amino acids. DNA for the CDR3: TGTGCCAGCAGCTTAAGGACAGGGGATCTCTATGGCTACACCTTC. Translation gives CASSLRTGDLYGYTF.

V is TRBV7-9 and J is TRBJ2-3; 12 positions agree with TRBD2. The germline CDR1 and CDR2 sequences are SEHNR and FQNEAQ (reference sequence). V shed 4 bases, J shed 2 bases, and the junction held 4 bases outside the gene matches. The CDR3 runs 16 residues. CDR3 region: CASSSGLAGFTDTQYF. For the CDR3, the DNA is TGTGCCAGCAGCTCGGGACTAGCGGGTTTCACAGATACGCAGTATTTT.

A few counts support this clonotype. This chain joins TRBV28 and TRBJ1-1; 7 nucleotides match TRBD1. This CDR3 spans 20 amino acids. Germline-derived CDR1 and CDR2 are MDHEN and SYDVKM. Germline trimming cut 2 bases from V and 3 bases from J; bases unmatched to any gene: 21. The CDR3 spells CASSLQGQTDRRRAYTEAFF. For the CDR3, the DNA is TGTGCCAGCAGTTTACAGGGACAGACAGACCGACGACGTGCCTACACTGAAGCTTTCTTT. The full variable domain, rest sourced from reference TRBV28 and TRBJ1-1, is DVKVTQSSRYLVKRTGEKVFLECVQDMDHENMFWYRQDPGLGLRLIYFSYDVKMKEKGDIPEGYSVSREKKERFSLILESASTNQTSMYLCASSLQGQTDRRRAYTEAFFGQGTRLTVV.